Included here is one TCR beta chain sequence, with context. The antigen remains unidentified. The donors, nominally healthy at sampling, likely had unrecorded immune exposures. 13 Jbeta primers and 60 Vbeta primers were used for the PCR. Sequenced by immunoSEQ multiplex PCR; TCRdb stores in-frame clones only, minus some. The data contain about 150,000 clones, 73% of them singletons. This entry is derived from a study of cytomegalovirus exposure and HLA in healthy donors. Germline CDR1 SGHKS, CDR2 YYEKEE (reference sequence). The CDR3 is made up of 16 amino acids. The germline V and J ends were trimmed by 4 bases and 8 bases, with 21 bases remaining between them. Regarding the study as a whole: In a later analysis, donors in an Asian-associated ancestry cluster reportedly had fewer N-insertions in productive TCRs than the cohort mean.

The chain has TRBV5-5 and TRBJ1-4, with D perhaps TRBD1 (6 bases). Sequencing used PBMCs. This receptor was taken from a woman aged 18 to 35 in good health and CMV-seronegative. CDR3 amino acids: CASSASGTYLREKLFF. CDR3 DNA: TGTGCCAGCAGCGCCTCCGGGACATACCTGAGGGAAAAACTGTTTTTT.